The clone carrying this T cell receptor (beta chain) showed up just a few times. Vbeta (60) and Jbeta (13) primers were used in the PCR. Produced via immunoSEQ multiplex PCR; TCRdb's table is partial and in-frame only. The table has approximately 140,000 clones, 60% to 70% seen once; the top ten hold about 7.1%. The record originates from a study of cytomegalovirus exposure and HLA in healthy donors. The sequence derives from a woman aged 55-69 years in good health and CMV-seropositive. Material: PBMCs.

In DNA, the CDR3 is TGTGCCAGCAGCCTCTATAGCGGGAGGGCCCACGGTGAGCAGTTCTTC. This translates into CASSLYSGRAHGEQFF. The V call is TRBV7-2, the J call TRBJ2-1; 11 bases agree with TRBD2. V was clipped by 5 bases and J by 9 bases; unmatched bases: 12. Germline V gene sequence: CDR1 SGHTA, CDR2 FQGNSA. The CDR3 loop spans 16 amino acids. Complete variable domain (other parts from reference TRBV7-2 and TRBJ2-1): GAGVSQSPSNKVTEKGKDVELRCDPISGHTALYWYRQSLGQGLEFLIYFQGNSAPDKSGLPSDRFSAERTGGSVSTLTIQRTQQEDSAVYLCASSLYSGRAHGEQFFGPGTRLTVL.